One and the same sample provided the 22 T cell receptor beta chains below, sequenced in a study of cytomegalovirus exposure and HLA in healthy donors. Primers for the PCR totalled 60 Vbeta and 13 Jbeta. TCRdb keeps only in-frame clones here, not all; method: immunoSEQ multiplex PCR. The sample includes 98,000 or so clones, roughly 79% of them seen just once. The specimen was PBMCs. The origin of the receptors is a man aged 40-55 years in good health and CMV-seronegative.

CDR3 loop: CASSPLNRQRRDTEAFF. The CDR3 DNA sequence: TGTGCCAGCAGCCCATTAAATAGACAGCGCCGGGACACTGAAGCTTTCTTT. The chain joins TRBV11-2 to TRBJ1-1, with D perhaps matching TRBD1 (5 bases). Germline values: CDR1 SGHAT, CDR2 FQNNGV. This CDR3 contains 17 residues. V lost 5 bases and J 3 bases, leaving 22 bases between the germline ends. The entire variable domain, with the rest obtained from reference TRBV11-2 and TRBJ1-1, is as follows: EAGVAQSPRYKIIEKRQSVAFWCNPISGHATLYWYQQILGQGPKLLIQFQNNGVVDDSQLPKDRFSAERLKGVDSTLKIQPAKLEDSAVYLCASSPLNRQRRDTEAFFGQGTRLTVV.

The chain combines TRBV27 with TRBJ2-2, with D unclear. V lost 5 bases and J 3 bases, leaving 4 bases between the germline ends. CDR3 length equals 12 residues. Per the germline V gene, CDR1 is MNHEY and CDR2 is SMNVEV (reference sequence). CDR3 in amino acids: CASSHYTGELFF. The CDR3 DNA is TGTGCCAGCAGTCACTACACCGGGGAGCTGTTTTTT.

This clone was observed a handful of times. The gene calls are TRBV11-3 and TRBJ2-2; 7 bases fit TRBD1. CDR3 length: 16 amino acids. V lost 5 bases, J lost 4 bases, and 10 bases stayed unmatched. Germline V gene sequence: CDR1 SGHNT, CDR2 YENEEA. The CDR3 is CASSPRRQGGTGELFF. The DNA for the CDR3 is TGTGCCAGCAGCCCTCGCCGACAGGGTGGCACCGGGGAGCTGTTTTTT.

This clone was observed a single time. The genes are TRBV4-2 and TRBJ1-5, with D possibly matching TRBD1 (5 bases). The CDR3 consists of 13 residues. The ends were cut back, 2 bases at V and 6 bases at J, with 8 bases in the middle. The germline V gene encodes CDR1 LGHNA and CDR2 YNFKEQ. This CDR3 reads CASSQRGGQPQHF. In DNA form, the CDR3 reads TGTGCCAGCAGCCAACGGGGGGGTCAGCCCCAGCATTTT.

The chain carries TRBV7-2 and TRBJ1-1; D not resolved. Per germline, CDR1 SGHTA and CDR2 FQGNSA. Trimming cost V 5 bases and J 1 base, with 14 bases left between them. The CDR3 runs 15 residues. For the CDR3, the DNA is TGTGCCAGCAGCCCACGACGAACGGGGAACACTGAAGCTTTCTTT. Amino acids: CASSPRRTGNTEAFF. Together with reference TRBV7-2 and TRBJ1-1, the CDR3 gives the full variable domain: GAGVSQSPSNKVTEKGKDVELRCDPISGHTALYWYRQSLGQGLEFLIYFQGNSAPDKSGLPSDRFSAERTGGSVSTLTIQRTQQEDSAVYLCASSPRRTGNTEAFFGQGTRLTVV.

The chain combines TRBV9 with TRBJ2-2; 9 bases map to TRBD1. CDR1 and CDR2 from the germline V gene are SGDLS and YYNGEE. Trimming at V came to 7 bases and at J to 0 bases, leaving 10 bases not matched to a gene. The CDR3 has 17 amino acids. CDR3 nucleotide sequence: TGTGCCAGCGGAGGGGGGACAGGGATGACGAACACCGGGGAGCTGTTTTTT. This sequence encodes CASGGGTGMTNTGELFF.

The gene calls are TRBV21-1 and TRBJ1-5; TRBD1, as called in the table, went unchecked against the DNA. TRBV21-1 is a known pseudogene. The CDR3 spans 18 residues. The CDR3 DNA is TGTGCCAGCAGCAAAGAGGAGCTGGGACAGGGAAGGAATCAGCCCCAGCATTTT. It specifies CASSKEELGQGRNQPQHF.

The chain joins TRBV11-2 to TRBJ2-7; 8 bases map to TRBD1. CDR1 and CDR2 from the germline V gene are SGHAT and FQNNGV. With V trimmed by 5 bases and J by 2 bases, 11 bases remained unmatched. This CDR3 contains 16 residues. CDR3 nucleotides: TGTGCCAGCAGCCCCAGGGGGCTCCAGGAGACCTACGAGCAGTACTTC. It encodes CASSPRGLQETYEQYF.

Points on this clone: The junction differs from germline at one of its ends, possibly a read error. The rearrangement uses TRBV14 and TRBJ2-1, with D possibly TRBD1 on 6 matching bases. CDR1 is SGHDN, CDR2 FVKESK, per germline. The CDR3 extends over 13 amino acids. The CDR3 spells CASSQSGGLNVLF. In nucleotides, the CDR3 is TGTGCCAGCAGCCAGAGTGGGGGCCTGAACGTACTCTTC.

This clone was observed a few times. The chain combines TRBV2 with TRBJ1-2; the match to TRBD1 covers 8 bases. V gave up 0 bases and J gave up 6 bases; unmatched junction bases: 3. Germline loops: CDR1 SNHLY, CDR2 FYNNEI. The CDR3 runs to 14 residues. CDR3 in DNA: TGTGCCAGCAGTGAAGCGCGGACAGGGAATGGCTACACCTTC. This gives the protein CASSEARTGNGYTF.

The chain links TRBV29-1 to TRBJ2-7; D may be TRBD1 (5 bases). Looked up from germline, CDR1 is SQVTM and CDR2 is ANQGSEA. This CDR3 comprises 13 residues. V lost 5 bases and J lost 2, with 13 bases in between. DNA for the CDR3: TGCAGCGTTCAACATTCAGGGACCTACGAGCAGTACTTC. This encodes CSVQHSGTYEQYF.

The chain uses TRBV5-1 and TRBJ1-6; TRBD1 is a possible D gene (6 bases). With 4 bases removed from V and 8 bases from J, the gap between germline ends came to 16 bases. The length of the CDR3 is 15 residues. Germline lookup yields CDR1 SGHRS and CDR2 YFSETQ. In nucleotides, the CDR3 is TGCGCCAGCAGCCCCAGGACAGCGAGTTATTCACCCCTCCACTTT. It encodes CASSPRTASYSPLHF.

The chain is built from TRBV7-2 and TRBJ1-1; 9 nucleotides line up with TRBD1. Germline CDR1 reads SGHTA; CDR2 reads FQGNSA. This CDR3 is 16 amino acids long. Trimming at V came to 7 bases and at J to 2 bases, leaving 11 bases not matched to a gene. The DNA for the CDR3 is TGTGCCAGCAATCCGACAGGGGGACCCATTAACACTGAAGCTTTCTTT. Its translation: CASNPTGGPINTEAFF.

The genes are TRBV30 and TRBJ1-3, with D hard to call. The germline V and J ends were trimmed by 3 bases and 6 bases, with 27 bases remaining between them. The germline CDR1 and CDR2 sequences are GTSNPN and SVGIG (reference sequence). The CDR3 has 18 residues. This chain's CDR3 is CAWSPNFEMTPLENTIYF. The CDR3 coding sequence is TGTGCCTGGAGCCCTAATTTTGAGATGACACCCCTCGAAAACACCATATATTTT.

The chain carries TRBV18 and TRBJ2-3; 10 bases line up with TRBD2. CDR1 is KGHSH, CDR2 LQKENI, per germline. The V segment lost 6 bases and the J segment 2 bases; nucleotides outside the gene matches: 5. This CDR3 has 15 residues. Here the CDR3 reads CASSRTSGPTDTQYF. CDR3 DNA sequence: TGTGCCAGCTCTCGGACTAGCGGACCCACAGATACGCAGTATTTT.

This rearrangement joins TRBV5-6 to TRBJ2-4, with a weak D call TRBD1 (6 bases). V was clipped by 4 bases and J by 4 bases, with 27 bases between them. The CDR3 is 19 residues long. Per germline, CDR1 SGHDT and CDR2 YYEEEE. As DNA, the CDR3 is TGTGCCAGCAGCCAGGCGACGGGCCGGGCCGAGGGGACAAAAAACATTCAGTACTTC. This codes for CASSQATGRAEGTKNIQYF.

The chain links TRBV18 to TRBJ2-7, with TRBD1 as a possible D gene (6 bases). There are 14 residues in the CDR3. V was cut by 3 bases and J by 1 base, with 10 bases left in between. The V gene's germline CDR1 is KGHSH and CDR2 LQKENI. This CDR3 reads CASSPQQGSYEQYF. CDR3 DNA sequence: TGTGCCAGCTCACCCCAACAGGGTTCCTACGAGCAGTACTTC.

In its sample, this clone was seen a few times. The chain links TRBV7-8 to TRBJ2-7, with 7 nucleotides matching TRBD1. This CDR3 comprises 15 residues. With 4 bases clipped from V and 0 bases from J, the junction kept 6 bases outside the gene matches. Germline V gene data show CDR1 as SGHVS and CDR2 as FQNEAQ. This CDR3 reads CASSSRQGPSYEQYF. The CDR3 region has the DNA TGTGCCAGCAGCTCAAGACAGGGCCCCTCCTACGAGCAGTACTTC.

The chain uses TRBV30 and TRBJ1-1, with 7 nucleotides matching TRBD1. CDR3 length equals 13 residues. The V gene end was trimmed by 5 bases and the J gene end by 4 bases; junction bases not matched to a gene: 7. Per germline, CDR1 GTSNPN and CDR2 SVGIG (reference sequence). CDR3 nucleotide sequence: TGTGCCTGGGGCGTCCAGGGGGGCACTGAAGCTTTCTTT. It is translated as CAWGVQGGTEAFF.

This sequence joins TRBV9 and TRBJ2-7; possibly TRBD1 for D (6 bases). Germline V gene data show CDR1 as SGDLS and CDR2 as YYNGEE. This CDR3 contains 14 residues. V was pared by 3 bases and J by 6 bases, with 16 bases between. In nucleotides, the CDR3 is TGTGCCAGCAGCGCCCAAACAGGGTTTCGCGAGCAGTACTTC. Amino acids: CASSAQTGFREQYF.

The rearrangement joins TRBV7-2 to TRBJ2-5; D not certain. In germline, CDR1 is SGHTA, CDR2 FQGNSA. Trimming shortened V by 5 bases and J by 3 bases, and 10 bases separated the two germline ends. The CDR3 runs to 13 residues. CDR3 region: CASSRATEETQYF. CDR3 nucleotides: TGTGCCAGCAGCCGCGCTACCGAAGAGACCCAGTACTTC.

The chain employs TRBV30 and TRBJ2-7, with TRBD2 matching over 9 bases. CDR1 is GTSNPN and CDR2 is SVGIG in the germline V gene (reference sequence). This CDR3 region has 15 residues. After removal of 0 bases from V and 5 bases from J, the junction contained 8 bases not matched to a gene. For the CDR3, the DNA is TGTGCCTGGAGTGTACCTCGACTAGCGGCTGACGAGCAGTACTTC. As protein: CAWSVPRLAADEQYF.